The following is a T cell receptor (beta chain) sequence with its context. This entry is derived from a study of cytomegalovirus exposure and HLA in healthy donors. CDR1 is KGHSH and CDR2 is LQKENI in the germline V gene. CDR3 length: 15 amino acids. V gave up 2 bases and J gave up 1 base, with 11 bases separating them. Only in-frame clones appear in the TCRdb table, and some are missing; sequencing was by immunoSEQ multiplex PCR. The sample holds 90,000 to 130,000 clones, 90% to 97% seen once. V usage is TRBV18 and J usage is TRBJ1-1, with D possibly being TRBD1 (6 bases). The sequence was collected from a woman aged 18-30 years in good health and CMV-seronegative. What was sequenced was PBMCs. In nucleotides, the CDR3 is TGTGCCAGCTCACCAGTCGGACAGACGAACACTGAAGCTTTCTTT. This encodes CASSPVGQTNTEAFF.